These 27 T cell receptor beta chains originate from one sample sequenced in a study of monozygotic twins with inflammatory bowel disease. TCRdb re-called the 5' RACE reads and shows each CDR3 protein once, DNA omitted. The repertoire table contains about 440,000 distinct CDR3 sequences. The source material was blood. The receptors originated from a human donor with ulcerative colitis or Crohn's disease, or a healthy co-twin of an affected twin (not recorded which).

The J gene is TRBJ1-1, the V gene TRBV11-2; TCRdb's D call, TRBD1, is unchecked because there is no DNA. This CDR3 spans 15 amino acids. Germline values: CDR1 SGHAT, CDR2 FQNNGV. The CDR3: CASSSPILGGREAFF.

This chain links TRBV7-2 with TRBJ2-2; there is no DNA to check the TCRdb D call of TRBD2. CDR1 is SGHTA and CDR2 is FQGNSA in the germline V gene. CDR3 size: 14 residues. The CDR3 sequence: CASSLGLHTGELFF.

The chain carries TRBV19 and TRBJ2-7; TCRdb picks TRBD2, but there is no DNA to check that call. CDR3 length: 13 amino acids. Germline loops: CDR1 LNHDA, CDR2 SQIVND (reference sequence). The CDR3: CACSSGRGEEQYF.

The chain carries TRBV11-2 and TRBJ2-2; TCRdb names TRBD2, which stays unverified in the absence of DNA. The CDR3 loop spans 17 amino acids. Germline CDR1 is SGHAT and CDR2 is FQNNGV. CDR3 in amino acids: CATPPGLAEANTGELFF.

V is TRBV6-2 or TRBV6-3 and J is TRBJ2-5; lacking DNA, the TRBD1 call made by TCRdb goes unchecked. CDR3 length: 16 residues. Germline V gene sequence: CDR1 MNHEY, CDR2 SVGEGT. CDR3 residues: CASSPTQGQIQETQYF.

Here the CDR3 reads CASSQARTSGYEQYF. This sequence joins TRBV4-3 and TRBJ2-7; TCRdb picks TRBD2, but there is no DNA to check that call. The CDR3 covers 15 residues. The germline V gene has CDR1 LGHNA and CDR2 YSLEER.

The chain combines TRBV6-5 with TRBJ1-5; TCRdb names TRBD1, which stays unverified in the absence of DNA. This CDR3 has 12 residues. Germline CDR1 MNHEY, CDR2 SVGAGI. CDR3 amino acids: CASSTGRQPQHF.

The chain uses TRBV11-2 and TRBJ1-5. The germline CDR1 and CDR2 sequences are SGHAT and FQNNGV. CDR3 length: 16 amino acids. The CDR3 sequence is CASSLDTSQSNQPQHF.

The V gene is TRBV12-3 or TRBV12-4, the J gene TRBJ2-7. The CDR3 is 14 residues long. The CDR3 sequence is CASSLSPDSYEQYF.

V usage is TRBV5-1 and J usage is TRBJ2-2; checking the TCRdb D call of TRBD1 is not possible without DNA. Germline CDR1 SGHRS, CDR2 YFSETQ. CDR3 length: 16 amino acids. The CDR3 here is CASSPPTGTGTGELFF.

The chain is built from TRBV12-3 or TRBV12-4 and TRBJ1-2. The CDR3 extends over 13 amino acids. Here the CDR3 reads CASSPDGRSGYTF.

The rearrangement links TRBV5-1 to TRBJ1-6; no DNA is available, so the TRBD1 call from TCRdb remains unchecked. The length of the CDR3 is 15 residues. Germline V gives CDR1 SGHRS, CDR2 YFSETQ. CDR3 amino acids: CASSPLRGVGSPLHF. The full variable domain, with the rest looked up from reference TRBV5-1 and TRBJ1-6, is KAGVTQTPRYLIKTRGQQVTLSCSPISGHRSVSWYQQTPGQGLQFLFEYFSETQRNKGNFPGRFSGRQFSNSRSEMNVSTLELGDSALYLCASSPLRGVGSPLHFGNGTRLTVT.

The chain is built from TRBV7-2 and TRBJ1-1; TCRdb indicates TRBD1, and absent DNA this call remains unverified. Germline-derived CDR1 and CDR2 are SGHTA and FQGNSA. This CDR3 contains 15 residues. The CDR3 spells CASSLAGGLNTEAFF.

The rearrangement joins TRBV6-6 to TRBJ1-5; TCRdb's D call of TRBD1 is untestable without DNA. The CDR3 runs to 14 residues. Germline V gene lookup returns CDR1 MNHNY and CDR2 SVGAGI (reference sequence). The CDR3 here is CASSPRGNNQPQHF.

The V call is TRBV6-1, the J call TRBJ1-5; the D gene TCRdb calls, TRBD1, cannot be checked with no DNA. The CDR3 is made up of 15 amino acids. Germline CDR1 is MNHNS and CDR2 is SASEGT. CDR3 residues: CASSEIWDSNQPQHF.

The chain recombines TRBV7-2 with TRBJ1-1. There are 13 residues in the CDR3. CDR1 SGHTA and CDR2 FQGNSA come from the germline V gene. Here the CDR3 reads CASSLIRDTEAFF.

This chain joins TRBV19 and TRBJ2-5. Germline assignment: CDR1 LNHDA and CDR2 SQIVND (reference sequence). The CDR3 runs 13 residues. CDR3 region: CASSIGLQETQYF.

The CDR3 reads CASSPRRDYEQYF. The chain links TRBV28 to TRBJ2-7; there is no DNA to check the TCRdb D call of TRBD1. The CDR3 spans 13 residues. From germline, CDR1 is MDHEN and CDR2 SYDVKM.

The V call is TRBV18, the J call TRBJ2-7; TCRdb gives TRBD2 as the D gene, but with no DNA this cannot be confirmed. This CDR3 spans 12 amino acids. Germline lookup yields CDR1 KGHSH and CDR2 LQKENI. The CDR3 sequence: CASSPTSGEQYF.

The rearrangement joins TRBV5-1 to TRBJ1-1; TCRdb outputs TRBD1, but without DNA this stays unchecked. Germline V gene lookup returns CDR1 SGHRS and CDR2 YFSETQ. The CDR3 loop spans 14 amino acids. CDR3: CASSLSGIATEAFF.

The gene calls are TRBV10-3 and TRBJ1-2; without DNA, the TCRdb call of TRBD1 cannot be checked. Germline V lookup: CDR1 ENHRY, CDR2 SYGVKD. The CDR3 spans 15 residues. CDR3 in amino acids: CAITPGTGGLYGYTF.

The chain employs TRBV6-2 or TRBV6-3 and TRBJ2-2. The length of the CDR3 is 13 residues. Per the germline V gene, CDR1 is MNHEY and CDR2 is SVGEGT. The CDR3 is CASSYRSTGELFF.

The chain combines TRBV24-1 with TRBJ1-2; checking the TCRdb D call of TRBD1 is not possible without DNA. The CDR3 totals 15 residues. CDR1 KGHDR and CDR2 SFDVKD come from the germline V gene. CDR3 region: CATSDSGVANYGYTF.

V and J are TRBV28 and TRBJ2-2; lacking DNA, the TRBD1 call made by TCRdb goes unchecked. This CDR3 spans 19 amino acids. Germline CDR1 MDHEN, CDR2 SYDVKM. CDR3 region: CASSVRQGRKGANTGELFF.

CDR3 protein: CASSFSASNTGELFF. The rearrangement uses TRBV12-3 or TRBV12-4 and TRBJ2-2. The CDR3 runs to 15 residues.

V gene TRBV7-2 combines with J gene TRBJ2-1; the D call from TCRdb, TRBD1, cannot be confirmed without DNA. Germline values: CDR1 SGHTA, CDR2 FQGNSA. The CDR3 extends over 12 amino acids. Here the CDR3 reads CASSLGFGKQFF.

The rearrangement uses TRBV18 and TRBJ2-7; TCRdb picks TRBD1, but there is no DNA to check that call. Germline V lookup: CDR1 KGHSH, CDR2 LQKENI. This CDR3 spans 14 amino acids. The CDR3 reads CASSFQGEGYEQYF.